The 25 T cell receptor beta chains given below trace back to one sample, sequenced in a study of Ad26.COV2.S vaccination and SARS-CoV-2 variants. Some clones are missing from TCRdb's copy, which holds only in-frame ones; the method was immunoSEQ multiplex PCR. The table lists about 350,000 clones, about 90% of them singletons. The starting material was peripheral blood, obtained after recovery from COVID-19. These receptors all stem from a human donor who had recovered from COVID-19.

This chain connects TRBV7-3 to TRBJ2-1, with TRBD2 matching 7 bases. CDR1 is SGHTA and CDR2 is FQGTGA in the germline V gene. CDR3 length: 15 amino acids. After removal of 4 bases from V and 6 bases from J, the junction contained 9 bases not matched to a gene. CDR3 protein: CASSSRPGGGNEQFF. DNA of the CDR3: TGTGCCAGCAGCTCGCGCCCTGGGGGGGGCAATGAGCAGTTCTTC.

V gene TRBV20-1 combines with J gene TRBJ2-1; D may be TRBD1 (6 bases). V gave up 3 bases and J gave up 7 bases, with 13 bases separating them. The CDR3 is 13 amino acids. CDR1 and CDR2 from the germline V gene are DFQATT and SNEGSKA (reference sequence). This chain's CDR3 is CSASWGRLNEQFF. CDR3 DNA: TGCAGTGCTAGTTGGGGGCGGTTGAATGAGCAGTTCTTC.

This chain connects TRBV13 to TRBJ1-3; unclear D gene. Per the germline V gene, CDR1 is PRHDT and CDR2 is FYEKMQ (reference sequence). Trimming shortened V by 4 bases and J by 2 bases, and 15 bases separated the two germline ends. This CDR3 contains 16 residues. The CDR3 nucleotides read TGTGCCAGCAGCTCCCTGAGAAGACACCCTGGAAACACCATATATTTT. Its protein product is CASSSLRRHPGNTIYF.

The chain recombines TRBV7-9 with TRBJ1-2, with D possibly TRBD1 on 5 matching bases. V was pared by 1 base and J by 7 bases, with 16 bases between. The CDR3 runs 15 residues. Germline CDR1 reads SEHNR; CDR2 reads FQNEAQ (reference sequence). The CDR3 here is CASSLEGTRAGGYTF. CDR3 sequence (DNA): TGTGCCAGCAGCTTAGAGGGGACGAGGGCCGGTGGCTACACCTTC.

The V call is TRBV21-1, the J call TRBJ2-3; TRBD2 is taken as the D call from the table, unchecked against the DNA. TRBV21-1 is a pseudogene locus. This CDR3 region has 17 residues. CDR3 coding DNA: TGTGCCAGCAGCAAAGGAATGGCGGGGGCCCTCACAGATACGCAGTATTTT. It encodes CASSKGMAGALTDTQYF.

The J gene is TRBJ2-3, the V gene TRBV2; D might be TRBD1 (6 bases). The V end was cut by 4 bases, the J end by 2 bases, with 19 bases between. Germline values: CDR1 SNHLY, CDR2 FYNNEI. This CDR3 comprises 17 residues. CDR3 coding DNA: TGTGCCAGCAGTGCCTCAGGGGTCCCGACGCACACAGATACGCAGTATTTT. It encodes CASSASGVPTHTDTQYF.

The gene calls are TRBV2 and TRBJ2-7, with D perhaps being TRBD1 or TRBD2 (5 bases each). Germline V gives CDR1 SNHLY, CDR2 FYNNEI. The CDR3 contains 16 residues. V was trimmed by 6 bases and J by 1 base, leaving 19 bases between them. Written as DNA, the CDR3 is TGTGCCAGCAGGTGGCAGTCCGGGGCGCCATCCTACGAGCAGTACTTC. This encodes CASRWQSGAPSYEQYF. Combining the CDR3 with reference TRBV2 and TRBJ2-7 gives the whole variable domain EPEVTQTPSHQVTQMGQEVILRCVPISNHLYFYWYRQILGQKVEFLVSFYNNEISEKSEIFDDQFSVERPDGSNFTLKIRSTKLEDSAMYFCASRWQSGAPSYEQYFGPGTRLTVT.

The chain joins TRBV6-5 to TRBJ1-3, with D possibly matching TRBD1 (5 bases). Germline V gene sequence: CDR1 MNHEY, CDR2 SVGAGI. This CDR3 is 15 amino acids long. Trimming took 7 bases from V and 3 from J, leaving 16 bases between them. Here the CDR3 DNA reads TGTGCCAGCACCGACGGGTTTGGGGGTGGAAACACCATATATTTT. This encodes CASTDGFGGGNTIYF.

The CDR3 DNA reads TGCGCCAGCAGCTTAGGACTAGCGGGAAACACCGGGGAGCTGTTTTTT. Its translation is CASSLGLAGNTGELFF. V usage is TRBV5-1 and J usage is TRBJ2-2; 12 nucleotides line up with TRBD2. With 2 bases clipped from V and 2 bases from J, the junction kept 1 base outside the gene matches. Germline V gene lookup returns CDR1 SGHRS and CDR2 YFSETQ. The CDR3 sequence is 16 residues long.

V is TRBV5-5 and J is TRBJ2-1, with D perhaps TRBD2 (6 bases). The CDR3 is made up of 16 amino acids. The germline CDR1 and CDR2 sequences are SGHKS and YYEKEE (reference sequence). V was clipped by 0 bases and J by 5 bases, with 15 bases between them. The CDR3 DNA follows: TGTGCCAGCAGCTTGGAGTGGATAGCGGATAACAATGAGCAGTTCTTC. It yields the protein CASSLEWIADNNEQFF.

The chain recombines TRBV4-3 with TRBJ1-5; D is ambiguous. Germline assignment: CDR1 LGHNA and CDR2 YSLEER. V lost 0 bases and J 7 bases, leaving 7 bases between the germline ends. CDR3 length equals 13 residues. The CDR3 DNA reads as TGCGCCAGCAGCCAAGATTGGAGCCAGCCCCAGCATTTT. Its protein is CASSQDWSQPQHF.

The rearrangement joins TRBV7-8 to TRBJ1-5; tentative D call: TRBD1 (5 bases). The CDR3 length is 16 residues. Germline CDR1 and CDR2: SGHVS and FQNEAQ. Trimming removed 4 bases at V and 4 bases at J, with 17 bases between. The CDR3 DNA reads TGTGCCAGCAGCTCAAGCCGAGTCAGGGAGAATCAGCCCCAGCATTTT. Translated: CASSSSRVRENQPQHF.

The chain recombines TRBV27 with TRBJ1-5, with a weak D call TRBD1 (5 bases). Trimming left V 2 bases short and J 2 bases short, with 16 bases between. This CDR3 contains 17 residues. In germline, CDR1 is MNHEY, CDR2 SMNVEV (reference sequence). DNA of the CDR3: TGTGCCAGCAGTTTACGGTCGTTCAGGGAGGGCAATCAGCCCCAGCATTTT. It is translated as CASSLRSFREGNQPQHF.

This chain uses TRBV28 with TRBJ2-7; no reliable D call. This CDR3 comprises 14 residues. The V end lost 5 bases, the J end lost 6 bases, and 17 bases lay between the germline ends. Germline V gene lookup returns CDR1 MDHEN and CDR2 SYDVKM. The CDR3: CASSLGPPRFEQYF. The DNA for the CDR3 is TGTGCCAGCAGTCTCGGACCGCCAAGATTCGAGCAGTACTTC.

CDR3 in amino acids: CASSLTRTGVLDTQYF. The DNA for the CDR3 is TGTGCCAGCAGTTTGACCCGGACAGGAGTCTTAGATACGCAGTATTTT. The V call is TRBV6-5, the J call TRBJ2-3; TRBD1 aligns across 7 bases. This CDR3 has 16 amino acids. Germline values: CDR1 MNHEY, CDR2 SVGAGI. V was pared by 4 bases and J by 5 bases, with 12 bases of the junction left unmatched.

The rearrangement joins TRBV15 to TRBJ2-4; no firm D call. V was cut by 1 base and J by 1 base, with 14 bases left in between. The CDR3 sequence is 17 residues long. Germline V CDR1 and CDR2: LNHNV, YYDKDF (reference sequence). The CDR3 nucleotides are TGTGCCACCAGCAGAGCGGGCCTTTCTGGGGCCAAAAACATTCAGTACTTC. Protein: CATSRAGLSGAKNIQYF.

This chain links TRBV6-5 with TRBJ1-1, with 9 bases fitting TRBD1. Losses at the gene ends were 7 bases for V and 0 bases for J; bases not matched to a gene: 6. The germline CDR1 and CDR2 sequences are MNHEY and SVGAGI. The CDR3 runs to 15 residues. The CDR3 spells CASTTGGLMNTEAFF. The CDR3 bases are TGTGCCAGCACTACAGGGGGCCTCATGAACACTGAAGCTTTCTTT.

The chain employs TRBV21-1 and TRBJ1-1; the D call TRBD1 from the table was never checked on the DNA. TRBV21-1 is a pseudogene locus. The CDR3 runs 20 residues. The CDR3 here is CASSELIRGVRQGMNTEAFF. Here the CDR3 DNA reads TGTGCCAGCAGCGAATTAATCAGAGGGGTAAGACAGGGGATGAACACTGAAGCTTTCTTT.

The chain recombines TRBV6-6 with TRBJ1-1, with D hard to call. Trimming left V 10 bases short and J 1 base short, with 10 bases between. The CDR3 consists of 12 residues. The V gene's germline CDR1 is MNHNY and CDR2 SVGAGI (reference sequence). For the CDR3, the DNA is TGTGCCATCCGTAGAGAGAACACTGAAGCTTTCTTT. Translation: CAIRRENTEAFF.

This chain joins TRBV2 and TRBJ1-5; D possibly corresponds to TRBD1 (5 bases). Germline values: CDR1 SNHLY, CDR2 FYNNEI. V lost 2 bases and J 6 bases, leaving 14 bases between the germline ends. The CDR3 contains 15 residues. The DNA of the CDR3 is TGTGCCAGCAGTGAATCCGTCGGCGGGACTCAGCCCCAGCATTTT. Amino acid sequence: CASSESVGGTQPQHF.

The V and J genes are TRBV27 and TRBJ2-5; D may match TRBD1 or TRBD2 (6 bases each). This CDR3 contains 15 residues. Per germline, CDR1 MNHEY and CDR2 SMNVEV (reference sequence). The ends were cut back, 2 bases at V and 4 bases at J, with 14 bases in the middle. In nucleotides, the CDR3 is TGTGCCAGCAGTTTAGAGGGCAGGGGAGGAGAGACCCAGTACTTC. It translates to CASSLEGRGGETQYF.

This clone was counted only a few times. The chain is built from TRBV6-5 and TRBJ2-5; 7 nucleotides agree with TRBD1. This CDR3 is built from 15 residues. V shed 6 bases and J 4 bases; nucleotides not matched to a gene: 11. Germline-derived CDR1 and CDR2 are MNHEY and SVGAGI. CDR3 sequence reads: CASRQTTGPGETQYF. The DNA for the CDR3 is TGTGCCAGCAGGCAGACGACAGGGCCTGGAGAGACCCAGTACTTC.

This chain connects TRBV5-4 to TRBJ2-5; the match to TRBD2 covers 8 bases. V was pared by 0 bases and J by 2 bases, with 6 bases of the junction left unmatched. The length of the CDR3 is 16 residues. Germline loops: CDR1 SGHNT, CDR2 YYREEE (reference sequence). The chain's CDR3 is CASSLAAGGGQETQYF. CDR3 nucleotide sequence: TGTGCCAGCAGCTTGGCGGCCGGGGGGGGACAAGAGACCCAGTACTTC.

This chain links TRBV6-6 with TRBJ2-7; 7 bases align to TRBD1. The trim removed 4 bases at V and 6 bases at J, leaving 9 bases unmatched. The germline CDR1 and CDR2 sequences are MNHNY and SVGAGI (reference sequence). There are 14 residues in the CDR3. The CDR3 nucleotides are TGTGCCAGCAGTTCGGACGGACAGGTCGGCGAGCAGTACTTC. It yields the protein CASSSDGQVGEQYF.

The chain uses TRBV6-1 and TRBJ2-2; weak D call: TRBD1 (6 bases). This CDR3 is built from 15 residues. V was trimmed by 2 bases and J by 5 bases, leaving 12 bases between them. Germline CDR1 is MNHNS and CDR2 is SASEGT. CDR3 coding DNA: TGTGCCAGCAGTGAAAGGCAGGGGCGTACCGGGGAGCTGTTTTTT. It codes for CASSERQGRTGELFF.